Listed here are 12 T cell receptor beta chains from one sample, sequenced in a study of T cell responses to AZD1222 COVID-19 vaccine. Some clones are missing from TCRdb's copy, which holds only in-frame ones; the method was immunoSEQ multiplex PCR. In the table there are about 120,000 clones, roughly 90% of which are singletons. The sample in question was peripheral blood, obtained on day 0 of AZD1222 vaccination. The receptor set was obtained from an adult in good health.

This clone was seen just once. Here the CDR3 DNA reads TGTGCCAGCAGCCCTAGTTGGGGTGGAGGTGAAAAACTGTTTTTT. Protein sequence: CASSPSWGGGEKLFF. The chain uses TRBV9 and TRBJ1-4, with no clear D. CDR1 and CDR2 from the germline V gene are SGDLS and YYNGEE. V was pared by 4 bases and J by 7 bases, with 17 bases between. This CDR3 is built from 15 residues.

The table lists this clone with a count of one. J is TRBJ1-2 and V is TRBV10-1; D might be TRBD1 (6 bases). CDR1 is WNHNN, CDR2 SYGVQD, per germline (reference sequence). V lost 6 bases to trimming and J lost 2 bases, with 13 bases between them. The CDR3 spans 14 residues. In DNA form, the CDR3 reads TGCGCCAGCAGCAGGTCCGGGACAAACTATGGCTACACCTTC. Its translation: CASSRSGTNYGYTF.

The chain links TRBV30 to TRBJ1-2; TRBD1 might be the D (5 bases). The V end lost 0 bases, the J end lost 4 bases, and 12 bases lay between the germline ends. CDR3 length: 14 residues. Per the germline V gene, CDR1 is GTSNPN and CDR2 is SVGIG (reference sequence). Here the CDR3 reads CAWSVGGGIYGYTF. The CDR3 DNA reads as TGTGCCTGGAGTGTGGGGGGTGGGATCTATGGCTACACCTTC.

The chain recombines TRBV6-5 with TRBJ2-7; D is unclear. The CDR3 contains 14 residues. Trimming took 2 bases from V and 2 from J, leaving 10 bases between them. CDR1 MNHEY and CDR2 SVGAGI come from the germline V gene. As DNA, the CDR3 is TGTGCCAGCAGTTACAGCAGAACGACCTACGAGCAGTACTTC. Translating gives CASSYSRTTYEQYF.

The CDR3 region is CASRRREVLSEKLFF. The DNA for the CDR3 is TGTGCCAGCAGGCGTAGAGAGGTTCTTTCGGAAAAACTGTTTTTT. This chain links TRBV2 with TRBJ1-4; D is unclear. V was pared by 6 bases and J by 8 bases, with 19 bases between. Germline V gives CDR1 SNHLY, CDR2 FYNNEI. The CDR3 spans 15 residues.

The gene calls are TRBV18 and TRBJ2-7; D not resolved. The V and J ends lost 2 bases and 3 bases respectively, with 5 bases between them. The CDR3 has 12 residues. Germline loops: CDR1 KGHSH, CDR2 LQKENI. The CDR3: CASSPNSYEQYF. CDR3 sequence (DNA): TGTGCCAGCTCACCAAACAGCTACGAGCAGTACTTC.

The V and J genes are TRBV4-2 and TRBJ2-7, with 8 bases fitting TRBD1. V gave up 4 bases and J gave up 0 bases; unmatched junction bases: 8. The CDR3 consists of 16 residues. The germline V gene has CDR1 LGHNA and CDR2 YNFKEQ. This chain's CDR3 is CASSRDRTGNSYEQYF. The CDR3 nucleotides are TGTGCCAGCAGCCGAGACCGGACAGGGAACTCCTACGAGCAGTACTTC.

The chain employs TRBV7-8 and TRBJ2-7; 14 bases line up with TRBD2. This CDR3 contains 14 residues. The J segment lost 4 bases and the V segment lost 11 bases, leaving 7 bases of the junction unmatched. Per the germline V gene, CDR1 is SGHVS and CDR2 is FQNEAQ. This chain's CDR3 is CASLGTSGSYEQYF. CDR3 nucleotide sequence: TGTGCCTCCCTGGGGACTAGCGGGAGTTACGAGCAGTACTTC.

The CDR3 reads CASSGPARQDTQYF. The CDR3 DNA reads as TGTGCCAGCAGTGGCCCCGCCCGTCAGGATACGCAGTATTTT. V and J are TRBV2 and TRBJ2-3; D gene ambiguous. Germline CDR1 is SNHLY and CDR2 is FYNNEI. The CDR3 extends over 14 amino acids. Deletions cut 4 bases from V and 6 bases from J, with 14 bases between.

The chain links TRBV10-3 to TRBJ1-2; D is undetermined. V lost 8 bases and J 3 bases, leaving 13 bases between the germline ends. CDR3 length: 13 amino acids. In germline, CDR1 is ENHRY, CDR2 SYGVKD. Here the CDR3 DNA reads TGTGCCATCCAAGGGCAGGTCGACTATGGCTACACCTTC. It codes for CAIQGQVDYGYTF.

This chain joins TRBV5-1 and TRBJ2-1; perhaps TRBD1 as D (6 bases). This CDR3 contains 15 residues. Germline CDR1 SGHRS, CDR2 YFSETQ. Trimming pared 4 bases from V and 0 bases from J, leaving 11 bases between. The CDR3 region is CASSKDRVSYNEQFF. The CDR3 nucleotides read TGCGCCAGCAGCAAGGACAGAGTCTCCTACAATGAGCAGTTCTTC.

The chain combines TRBV6-5 with TRBJ1-4, with D tentatively TRBD1 (5 bases). Germline CDR1 reads MNHEY; CDR2 reads SVGAGI. The V and J ends lost 6 bases and 2 bases respectively, with 13 bases between them. The CDR3 runs to 15 residues. CDR3 amino acids: CASRKDGATNEKLFF. The CDR3 region has the DNA TGTGCCAGCAGAAAGGATGGGGCGACTAATGAAAAACTGTTTTTT.